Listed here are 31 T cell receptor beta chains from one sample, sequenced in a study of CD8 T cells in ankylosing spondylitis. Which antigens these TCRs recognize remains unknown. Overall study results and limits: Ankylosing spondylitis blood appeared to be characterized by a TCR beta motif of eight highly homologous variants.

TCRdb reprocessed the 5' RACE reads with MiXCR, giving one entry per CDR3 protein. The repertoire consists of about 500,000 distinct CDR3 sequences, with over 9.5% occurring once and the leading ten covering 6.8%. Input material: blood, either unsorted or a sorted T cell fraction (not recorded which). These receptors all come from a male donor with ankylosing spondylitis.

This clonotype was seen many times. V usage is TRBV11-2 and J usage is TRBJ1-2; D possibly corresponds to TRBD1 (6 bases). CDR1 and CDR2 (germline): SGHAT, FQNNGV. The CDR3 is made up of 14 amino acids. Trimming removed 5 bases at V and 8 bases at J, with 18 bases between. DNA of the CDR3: TGTGCCAGCAGCCCGACTGCAGGGGTTGGGGGCTACACCTTC. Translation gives CASSPTAGVGGYTF.

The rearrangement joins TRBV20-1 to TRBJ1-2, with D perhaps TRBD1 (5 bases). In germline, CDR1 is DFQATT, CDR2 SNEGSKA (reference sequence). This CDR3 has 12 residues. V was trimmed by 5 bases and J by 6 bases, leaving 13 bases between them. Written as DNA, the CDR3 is TGCAGTGCTGATGGGGGGAGCGATGGCTACACCTTC. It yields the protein CSADGGSDGYTF.

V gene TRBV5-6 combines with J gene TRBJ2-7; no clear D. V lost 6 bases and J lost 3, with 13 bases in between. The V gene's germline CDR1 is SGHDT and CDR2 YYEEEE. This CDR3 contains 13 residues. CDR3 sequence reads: CASTSYQRYEQYV. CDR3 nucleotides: TGTGCCAGCACCTCTTACCAACGCTACGAGCAGTACGTC.

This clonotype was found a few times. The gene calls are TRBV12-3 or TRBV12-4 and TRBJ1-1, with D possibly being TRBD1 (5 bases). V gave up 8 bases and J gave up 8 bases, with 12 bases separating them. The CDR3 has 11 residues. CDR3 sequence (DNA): TGTGCCAGCCACCAGGGCGCCGAAGCTTTCTTT. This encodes CASHQGAEAFF.

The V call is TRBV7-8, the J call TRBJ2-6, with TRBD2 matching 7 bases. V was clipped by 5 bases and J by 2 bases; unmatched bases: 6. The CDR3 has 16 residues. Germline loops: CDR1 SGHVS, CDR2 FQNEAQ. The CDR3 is CASSGLVSPGANVLTF. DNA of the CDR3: TGTGCCAGCAGCGGACTAGTATCTCCTGGGGCCAACGTCCTGACTTTC.

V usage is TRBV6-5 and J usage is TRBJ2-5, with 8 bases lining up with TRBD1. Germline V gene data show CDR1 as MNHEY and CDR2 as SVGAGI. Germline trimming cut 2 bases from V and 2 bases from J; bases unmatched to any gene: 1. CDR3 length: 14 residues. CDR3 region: CASSYGTGQETQYF. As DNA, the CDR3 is TGTGCCAGCAGTTACGGGACAGGACAAGAGACCCAGTACTTC.

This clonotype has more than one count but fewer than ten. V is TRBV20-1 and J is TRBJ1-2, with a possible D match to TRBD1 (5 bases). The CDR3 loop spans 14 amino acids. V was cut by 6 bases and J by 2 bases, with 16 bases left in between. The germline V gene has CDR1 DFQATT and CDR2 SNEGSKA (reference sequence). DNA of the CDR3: TGCAGTGCCGTTAGTGTGGACACCAACTATGGCTACACCTTC. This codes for CSAVSVDTNYGYTF.

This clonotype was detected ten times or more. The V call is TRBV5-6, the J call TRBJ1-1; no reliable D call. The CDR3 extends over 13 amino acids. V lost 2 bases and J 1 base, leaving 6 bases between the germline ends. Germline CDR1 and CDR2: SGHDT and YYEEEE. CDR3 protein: CASSFVQNTEAFF. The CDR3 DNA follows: TGTGCCAGCAGCTTTGTCCAGAACACTGAAGCTTTCTTT.

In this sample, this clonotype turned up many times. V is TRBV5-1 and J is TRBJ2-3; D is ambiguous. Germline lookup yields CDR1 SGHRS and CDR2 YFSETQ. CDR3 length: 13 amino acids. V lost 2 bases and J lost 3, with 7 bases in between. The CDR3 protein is CASSFTVTDTQYF. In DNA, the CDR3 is TGCGCCAGCAGCTTTACAGTTACAGATACGCAGTATTTT.

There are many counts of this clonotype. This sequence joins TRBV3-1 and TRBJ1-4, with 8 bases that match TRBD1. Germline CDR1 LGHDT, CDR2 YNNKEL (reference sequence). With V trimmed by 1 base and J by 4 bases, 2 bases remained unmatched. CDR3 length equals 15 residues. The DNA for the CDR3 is TGTGCCAGCAGCCAAGGGGACAGGTTTAATGAAAAACTGTTTTTT. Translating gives CASSQGDRFNEKLFF.

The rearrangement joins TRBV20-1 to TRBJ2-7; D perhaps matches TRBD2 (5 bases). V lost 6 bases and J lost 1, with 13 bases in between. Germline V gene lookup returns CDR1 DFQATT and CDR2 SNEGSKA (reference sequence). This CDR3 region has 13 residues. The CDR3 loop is CSALKRASYEQYF. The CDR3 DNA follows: TGCAGTGCCCTAAAGAGGGCGTCCTACGAGCAGTACTTC.

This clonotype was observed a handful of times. The CDR3 loop reads CSARLARSTGELFF. The CDR3 nucleotides are TGCAGTGCTAGACTAGCGAGAAGCACCGGGGAGCTGTTTTTT. V usage is TRBV20-1 and J usage is TRBJ2-2; D is perhaps TRBD2 (6 bases). V shed 2 bases and J shed 4 bases, with 11 bases lying between them. Germline values: CDR1 DFQATT, CDR2 SNEGSKA (reference sequence). The CDR3 consists of 14 residues.

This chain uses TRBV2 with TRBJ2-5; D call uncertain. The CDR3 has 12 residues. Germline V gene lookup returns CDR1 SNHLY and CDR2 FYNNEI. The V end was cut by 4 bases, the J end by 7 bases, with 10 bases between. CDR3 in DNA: TGTGCCAGCAGTGTCGGATTAGGGACCCAGTACTTC. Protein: CASSVGLGTQYF.

The CDR3 DNA follows: TGTGCCACCAGCAGAGACCCGGGGAGGGGAAAGACCCAGTACTTC. Translated: CATSRDPGRGKTQYF. The chain joins TRBV15 to TRBJ2-5, with TRBD2 identical over 7 bases. CDR3 length equals 15 residues. CDR1 and CDR2 (germline): LNHNV, YYDKDF (reference sequence). The V segment lost 0 bases and the J segment 6 bases; nucleotides outside the gene matches: 7.

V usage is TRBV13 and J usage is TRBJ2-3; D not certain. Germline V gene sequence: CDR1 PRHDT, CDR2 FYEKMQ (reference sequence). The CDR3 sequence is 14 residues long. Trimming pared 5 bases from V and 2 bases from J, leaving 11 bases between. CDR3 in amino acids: CASSIRSVTDTQYF. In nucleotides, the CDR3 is TGTGCCAGCAGCATTAGAAGCGTCACAGATACGCAGTATTTT.

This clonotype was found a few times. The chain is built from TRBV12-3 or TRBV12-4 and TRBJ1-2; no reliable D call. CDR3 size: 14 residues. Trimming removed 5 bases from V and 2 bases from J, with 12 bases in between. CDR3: CASSTPFQNYGYTF. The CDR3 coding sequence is TGTGCCAGCAGTACCCCATTCCAAAACTATGGCTACACCTTC.

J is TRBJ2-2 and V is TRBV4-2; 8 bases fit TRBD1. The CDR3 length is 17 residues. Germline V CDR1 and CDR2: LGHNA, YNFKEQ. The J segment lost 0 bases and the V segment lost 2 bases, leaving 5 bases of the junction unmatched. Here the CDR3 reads CASSQLVGQANTGELFF. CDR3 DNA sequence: TGTGCCAGCAGCCAACTCGTGGGACAGGCGAACACCGGGGAGCTGTTTTTT.

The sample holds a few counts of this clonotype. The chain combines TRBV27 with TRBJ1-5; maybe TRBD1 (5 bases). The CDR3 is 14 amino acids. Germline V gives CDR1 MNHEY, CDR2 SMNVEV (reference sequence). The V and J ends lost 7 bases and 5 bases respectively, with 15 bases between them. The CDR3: CASISGTDYQPQHF. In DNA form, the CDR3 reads TGTGCCAGCATCTCCGGGACGGATTATCAGCCCCAGCATTTT.

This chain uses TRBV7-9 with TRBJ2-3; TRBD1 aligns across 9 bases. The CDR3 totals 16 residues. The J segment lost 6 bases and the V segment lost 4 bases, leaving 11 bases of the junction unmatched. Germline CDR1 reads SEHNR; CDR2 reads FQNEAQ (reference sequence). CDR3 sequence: CASSSRAGTGRDTQYF. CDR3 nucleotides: TGTGCCAGCAGCTCCAGAGCCGGGACAGGGAGGGATACGCAGTATTTT.

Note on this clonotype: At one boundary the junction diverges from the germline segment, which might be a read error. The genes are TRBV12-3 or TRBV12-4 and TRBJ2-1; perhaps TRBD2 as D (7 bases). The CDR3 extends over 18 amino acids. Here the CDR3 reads CACSLWGASGGSYNEQFF. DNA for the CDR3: TGTGCCTGCAGTTTATGGGGGGCTAGCGGCGGCTCCTACAATGAGCAGTTCTTC.

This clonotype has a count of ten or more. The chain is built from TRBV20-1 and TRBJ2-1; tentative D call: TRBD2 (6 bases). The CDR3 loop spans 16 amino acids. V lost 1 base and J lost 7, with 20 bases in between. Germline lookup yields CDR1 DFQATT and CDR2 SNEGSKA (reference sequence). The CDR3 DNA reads TGCAGTGCTAGAGCTAAATACCAGCCGGGAGCAAATGAGCAGTTCTTC. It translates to CSARAKYQPGANEQFF.

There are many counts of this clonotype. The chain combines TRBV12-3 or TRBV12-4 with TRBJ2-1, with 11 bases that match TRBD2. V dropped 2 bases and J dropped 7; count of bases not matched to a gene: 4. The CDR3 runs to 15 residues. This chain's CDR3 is CASSLSPSGRNEQFF. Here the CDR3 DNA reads TGTGCCAGCAGTTTATCGCCTAGCGGGAGGAATGAGCAGTTCTTC.

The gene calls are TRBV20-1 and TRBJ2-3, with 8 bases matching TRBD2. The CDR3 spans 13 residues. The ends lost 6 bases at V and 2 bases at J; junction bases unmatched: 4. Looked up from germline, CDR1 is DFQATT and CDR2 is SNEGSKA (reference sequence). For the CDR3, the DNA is TGCAGTGCCACTAGCGGAAACACAGATACGCAGTATTTT. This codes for CSATSGNTDTQYF.

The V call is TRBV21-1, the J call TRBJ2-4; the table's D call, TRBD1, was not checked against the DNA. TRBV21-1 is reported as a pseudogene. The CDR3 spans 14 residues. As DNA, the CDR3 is TGTGCCAAGATGACAGGGGTTTGTAAAAACATTCAGTACTTC. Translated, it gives CAKMTGVCKNIQYF.

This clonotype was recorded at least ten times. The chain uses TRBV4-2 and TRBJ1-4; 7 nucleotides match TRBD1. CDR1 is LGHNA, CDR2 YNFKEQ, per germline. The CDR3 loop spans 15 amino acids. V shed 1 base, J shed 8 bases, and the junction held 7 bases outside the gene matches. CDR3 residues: CASSQATGREEKLFF. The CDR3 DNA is TGTGCCAGCAGCCAAGCGACAGGGCGGGAAGAAAAACTGTTTTTT.

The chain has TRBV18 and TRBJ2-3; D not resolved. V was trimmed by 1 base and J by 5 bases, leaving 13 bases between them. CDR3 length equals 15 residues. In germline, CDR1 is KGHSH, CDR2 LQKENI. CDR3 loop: CASSPRVVAQDTQYF. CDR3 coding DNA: TGTGCCAGCTCACCACGGGTAGTAGCACAAGATACGCAGTATTTT.

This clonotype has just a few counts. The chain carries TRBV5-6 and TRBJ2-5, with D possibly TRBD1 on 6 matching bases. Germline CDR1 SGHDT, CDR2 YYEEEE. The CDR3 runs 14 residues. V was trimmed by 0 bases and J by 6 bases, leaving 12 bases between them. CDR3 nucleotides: TGTGCCAGCAGCTTGGAACAGGGTAGACAGACCCAGTACTTC. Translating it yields CASSLEQGRQTQYF.

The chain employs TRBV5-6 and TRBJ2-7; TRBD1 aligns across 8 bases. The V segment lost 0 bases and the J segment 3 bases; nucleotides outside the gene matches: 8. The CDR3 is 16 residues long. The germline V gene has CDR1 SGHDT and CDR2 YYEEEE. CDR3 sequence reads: CASSLVGTGNYYEQYF. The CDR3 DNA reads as TGTGCCAGCAGCTTGGTCGGGACAGGCAACTACTACGAGCAGTACTTC.

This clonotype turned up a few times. The CDR3 bases are TGTGCCAGCACCTTGTCGACAGGGGGCTTTACTGAAGCTTTCTTT. This codes for CASTLSTGGFTEAFF. This rearrangement joins TRBV11-2 to TRBJ1-1, with 10 bases matching TRBD1. V was clipped by 7 bases and J by 5 bases; unmatched bases: 10. This CDR3 spans 15 amino acids. CDR1 and CDR2 from the germline V gene are SGHAT and FQNNGV.

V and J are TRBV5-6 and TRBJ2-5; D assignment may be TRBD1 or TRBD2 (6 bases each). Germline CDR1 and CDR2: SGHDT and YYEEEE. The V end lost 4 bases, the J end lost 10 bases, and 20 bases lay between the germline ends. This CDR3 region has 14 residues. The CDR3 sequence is CASSHPYGGDVQYF. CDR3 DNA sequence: TGTGCCAGCAGCCACCCCTACGGGGGCGACGTCCAGTACTTC.

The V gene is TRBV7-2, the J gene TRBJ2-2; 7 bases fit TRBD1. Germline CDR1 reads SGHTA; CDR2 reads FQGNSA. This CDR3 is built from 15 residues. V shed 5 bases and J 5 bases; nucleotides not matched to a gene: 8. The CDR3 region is CASSQKTGRTGELFF. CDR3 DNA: TGTGCCAGCAGCCAGAAGACAGGGAGAACCGGGGAGCTGTTTTTT.